The source of this T cell receptor (beta chain) is a study of shared clonotypes between healthy human individuals. Germline V gene data show CDR1 as SEHNR and CDR2 as FQNEAQ (reference sequence). V was pared by 5 bases and J by 7 bases, with 5 bases between. The CDR3 has 10 amino acids. Method: immunoSEQ multiplex PCR; TCRdb's copy keeps in-frame clones and lacks some. The sample comprises approximately 500,000 clones, more than 75% of which are singletons, and more than 10% rests with the top ten. The study enrolled healthy HIV-negative adults without recent acute infections or vaccinations as donors.

Sequencing was performed on PBMCs. The J gene is TRBJ1-1, the V gene TRBV7-9; the D is unclear. This sequence was found in a woman aged 40 to 50 in good health. Some clones in this sample may be carry-over from other donors' samples. The DNA for the CDR3 is TGTGCCAGCAGCGCGCTTGAAGCTTTCTTT. It encodes CASSALEAFF. The variable domain in full, completed from reference TRBV7-9 and TRBJ1-1, reads DTGVSQNPRHKITKRGQNVTFRCDPISEHNRLYWYRQTLGQGPEFLTYFQNEAQLEKSRLLSDRFSAERPKGSFSTLEIQRTEQGDSAMYLCASSALEAFFGQGTRLTVV.